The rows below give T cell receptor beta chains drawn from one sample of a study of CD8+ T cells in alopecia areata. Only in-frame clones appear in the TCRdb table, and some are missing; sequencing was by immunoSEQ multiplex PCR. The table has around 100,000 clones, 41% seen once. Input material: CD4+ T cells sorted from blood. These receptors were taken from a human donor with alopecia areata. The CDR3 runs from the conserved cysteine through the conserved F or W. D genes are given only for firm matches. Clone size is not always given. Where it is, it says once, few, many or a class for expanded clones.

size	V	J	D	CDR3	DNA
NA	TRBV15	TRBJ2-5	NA	CATSRDFGQGRKETQYF	TGTGCCACCAGCAGAGATTTCGGCCAGGGCCGAAAGGAGACCCAGTACTTC
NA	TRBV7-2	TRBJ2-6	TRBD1	CASSLAPQGSGANVLTF	TGTGCCAGCAGCTTAGCGCCACAGGGGTCTGGGGCCAACGTCCTGACTTTC
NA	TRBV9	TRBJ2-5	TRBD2	CASSARLALLQETQYF	TGTGCCAGCAGCGCAAGACTAGCCCTACTCCAAGAGACCCAGTACTTC
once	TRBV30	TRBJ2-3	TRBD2	CAWSYGGSTDTQYF	TGTGCCTGGAGTTACGGGGGGAGCACAGATACGCAGTATTTT
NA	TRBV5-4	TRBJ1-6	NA	CASSLTGQLGSPLHF	TGTGCCAGCAGCTTGACAGGGCAGTTAGGATCACCCCTCCACTTT
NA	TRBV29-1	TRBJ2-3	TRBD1	CSVGTGGASDTQYF	TGCAGCGTCGGGACAGGGGGCGCATCGGATACGCAGTATTTT
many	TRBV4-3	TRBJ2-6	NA	CASSQDQGSGANVLTF	TGCGCCAGCAGCCAAGATCAGGGGAGTGGGGCCAACGTCCTGACTTTC
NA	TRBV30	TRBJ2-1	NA	CAWGHPYNEQFF	TGTGCCTGGGGACACCCCTACAATGAGCAGTTCTTC
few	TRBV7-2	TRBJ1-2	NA	CASSLAGARGYTF	TGTGCCAGCAGCTTAGCCGGGGCTCGGGGCTACACCTTC
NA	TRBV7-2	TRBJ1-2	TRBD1	CASSRDSYGYTF	TGTGCCAGCAGCCGGGACAGCTATGGCTACACCTTC
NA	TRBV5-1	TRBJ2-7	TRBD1	CASSRDSSSYEQYF	TGCGCCAGCAGCCGGGACAGCAGCTCCTACGAGCAGTACTTC
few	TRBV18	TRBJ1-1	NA	CASSPVSAENTEAFF	TGTGCCAGCTCACCAGTTTCGGCAGAGAACACTGAAGCTTTCTTT
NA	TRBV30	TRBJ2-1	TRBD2	CAWSVFLAGGPRDFNEQFF	TGTGCCTGGAGTGTATTCCTAGCGGGGGGCCCTCGGGATTTCAATGAGCAGTTCTTC
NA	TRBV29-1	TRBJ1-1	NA	CSVEVQNTEAFF	TGCAGCGTTGAAGTACAGAACACTGAAGCTTTCTTT
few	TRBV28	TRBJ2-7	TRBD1	CASISGQGVPYEQYF	TGTGCCAGCATCTCAGGACAGGGGGTCCCCTACGAGCAGTACTTC
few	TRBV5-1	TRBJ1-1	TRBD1	CASSYRQGKLETEAFF	TGCGCCAGCAGCTATAGACAGGGGAAATTGGAGACTGAAGCTTTCTTT
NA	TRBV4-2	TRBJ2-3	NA	CASSPAGSARGTQYF	TGTGCCAGCAGCCCCGCGGGCTCGGCTCGTGGTACGCAGTATTTT
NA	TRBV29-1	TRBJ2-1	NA	CSVKSDVRHEQFF	TGCAGCGTTAAGTCGGACGTTCGGCATGAGCAGTTCTTC
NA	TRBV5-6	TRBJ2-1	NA	CASTGTVDNEQFF	TGTGCCAGCACCGGGACGGTAGACAATGAGCAGTTCTTC
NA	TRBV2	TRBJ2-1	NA	CASCALAHNEQFF	TGTGCCAGCTGCGCGCTGGCTCACAATGAGCAGTTCTTC
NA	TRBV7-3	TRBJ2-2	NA	CASSSGPARELFF	TGTGCCAGCAGCTCCGGACCGGCACGGGAGCTGTTTTTT
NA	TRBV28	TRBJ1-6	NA	CASHGAPLHF	TGTGCCAGCCACGGGGCGCCCCTCCACTTT
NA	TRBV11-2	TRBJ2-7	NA	CASSLDGMGYEQYF	TGTGCCAGCAGCTTAGATGGTATGGGGTACGAGCAGTACTTC
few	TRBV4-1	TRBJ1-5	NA	CASSQEVPTPQHF	TGCGCCAGCAGCCAAGAGGTTCCCACGCCCCAGCATTTT
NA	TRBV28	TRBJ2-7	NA	CASSTGPRYEQYF	TGTGCCAGCAGTACCGGACCGCGCTACGAGCAGTACTTC
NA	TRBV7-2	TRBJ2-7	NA	CASSPDRGRGNEQYF	TGTGCCAGCAGCCCGGATCGTGGCAGGGGAAACGAGCAGTACTTC
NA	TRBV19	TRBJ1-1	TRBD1	CASSSRDRGFPEAFF	TGTGCCAGTAGCAGCCGGGACAGGGGGTTCCCTGAAGCTTTCTTT
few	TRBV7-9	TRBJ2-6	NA	CASTLGFGGANVLTF	TGTGCCAGCACCTTAGGGTTTGGTGGGGCCAACGTCCTGACTTTC
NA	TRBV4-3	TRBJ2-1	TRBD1	CASSQGGQGRNEQFF	TGCGCCAGCAGCCAAGGGGGACAGGGGCGGAATGAGCAGTTCTTC
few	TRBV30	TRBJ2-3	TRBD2	CAWSVPGLAIDTQYF	TGTGCCTGGAGTGTACCGGGACTAGCGATCGATACGCAGTATTTT
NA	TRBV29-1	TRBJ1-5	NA	CSVKDGSNQPQHF	TGCAGCGTTAAAGACGGAAGCAATCAGCCCCAGCATTTT
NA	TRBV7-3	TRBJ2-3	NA	CASSLMLGGTDTQYF	TGTGCCAGCAGCTTAATGTTGGGGGGCACAGATACGCAGTATTTT
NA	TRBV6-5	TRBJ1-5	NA	CASSYASNSNQPQHF	TGTGCCAGCAGTTACGCAAGTAATAGCAATCAGCCCCAGCATTTT
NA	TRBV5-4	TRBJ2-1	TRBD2	CASSGGTNEQFF	TGTGCCAGCAGCGGCGGGACTAACGAGCAGTTCTTC
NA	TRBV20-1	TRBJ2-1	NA	CSAFKNTEQFF	TGCAGTGCTTTCAAGAACACCGAGCAGTTCTTC
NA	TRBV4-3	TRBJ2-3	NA	CASSQGIADTQYF	TGCGCCAGCAGCCAAGGTATTGCAGATACGCAGTATTTT
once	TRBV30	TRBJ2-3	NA	CALLAASTDTQYF	TGTGCCCTTTTGGCAGCTAGCACAGATACGCAGTATTTT
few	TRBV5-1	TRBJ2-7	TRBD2	CASSSGLAYSYEQYF	TGCGCCAGCAGCTCGGGACTAGCGTATTCCTACGAGCAGTACTTC
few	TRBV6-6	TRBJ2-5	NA	CASRDSGQETQYF	TGTGCCAGCAGGGATAGCGGCCAAGAGACCCAGTACTTC
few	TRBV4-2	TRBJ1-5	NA	CASSQDVRPAIGAQHF	TGTGCCAGCAGCCAAGATGTACGACCGGCAATCGGGGCCCAGCATTTT
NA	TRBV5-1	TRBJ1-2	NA	CASSLGAGSGYGYTF	TGCGCCAGCAGCTTGGGGGCTGGGTCGGGATATGGCTACACCTTC
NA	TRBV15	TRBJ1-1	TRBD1	CATSRRGQGTEAFF	TGTGCCACCAGCAGAAGGGGGCAAGGAACTGAAGCTTTCTTT
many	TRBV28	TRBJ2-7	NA	CASGESRYEQYF	TGTGCCAGCGGAGAAAGCAGATACGAGCAGTACTTC
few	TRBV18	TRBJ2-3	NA	CASSPPVRTDTQYF	TGTGCCAGCTCACCACCTGTTAGGACAGATACGCAGTATTTT
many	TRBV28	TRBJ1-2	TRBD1	CASRVGDRDNYGYTF	TGTGCCAGCAGGGTCGGGGACAGGGACAACTATGGCTACACCTTC
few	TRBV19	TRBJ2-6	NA	CASSHTASGANVLTF	TGTGCCAGTAGTCATACAGCCTCTGGGGCCAACGTCCTGACTTTC
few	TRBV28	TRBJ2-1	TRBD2	CASSRSGSGSYNEQFF	TGTGCCAGCAGCCGATCGGGAAGCGGGAGTTACAATGAGCAGTTCTTC
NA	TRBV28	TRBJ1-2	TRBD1	CATDYRDRVSGYTF	TGTGCCACCGACTACCGGGACAGGGTGTCTGGCTACACCTTC
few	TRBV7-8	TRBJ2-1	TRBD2	CASSPVRGGYEQFF	TGTGCCAGCAGCCCCGTGCGGGGGGGATATGAGCAGTTCTTC
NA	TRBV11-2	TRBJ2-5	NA	CASSLFTANQETQYF	TGTGCCAGCAGCTTATTTACGGCAAACCAAGAGACCCAGTACTTC
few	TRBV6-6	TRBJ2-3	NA	CASSSTGRTTDTQYF	TGTGCCAGCAGTTCAACAGGGAGGACCACAGATACGCAGTATTTT
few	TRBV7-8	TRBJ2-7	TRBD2	CASGGDSEQYF	TGTGCCAGCGGGGGGGACTCCGAGCAGTACTTC
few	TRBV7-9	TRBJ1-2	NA	CASSLHHRVSNYGYTF	TGTGCCAGCAGCCTCCACCACAGGGTTTCTAACTATGGCTACACCTTC
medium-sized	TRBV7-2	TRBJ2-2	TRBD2	CASSLVRLAGAPGELFF	TGTGCCAGCAGCTTAGTTCGGCTAGCGGGAGCTCCCGGGGAGCTGTTTTTT
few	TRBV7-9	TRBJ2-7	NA	CASSPGTQILRGQYF	TGTGCCAGCAGCCCCGGGACCCAGATTCTACGAGGGCAGTACTTC